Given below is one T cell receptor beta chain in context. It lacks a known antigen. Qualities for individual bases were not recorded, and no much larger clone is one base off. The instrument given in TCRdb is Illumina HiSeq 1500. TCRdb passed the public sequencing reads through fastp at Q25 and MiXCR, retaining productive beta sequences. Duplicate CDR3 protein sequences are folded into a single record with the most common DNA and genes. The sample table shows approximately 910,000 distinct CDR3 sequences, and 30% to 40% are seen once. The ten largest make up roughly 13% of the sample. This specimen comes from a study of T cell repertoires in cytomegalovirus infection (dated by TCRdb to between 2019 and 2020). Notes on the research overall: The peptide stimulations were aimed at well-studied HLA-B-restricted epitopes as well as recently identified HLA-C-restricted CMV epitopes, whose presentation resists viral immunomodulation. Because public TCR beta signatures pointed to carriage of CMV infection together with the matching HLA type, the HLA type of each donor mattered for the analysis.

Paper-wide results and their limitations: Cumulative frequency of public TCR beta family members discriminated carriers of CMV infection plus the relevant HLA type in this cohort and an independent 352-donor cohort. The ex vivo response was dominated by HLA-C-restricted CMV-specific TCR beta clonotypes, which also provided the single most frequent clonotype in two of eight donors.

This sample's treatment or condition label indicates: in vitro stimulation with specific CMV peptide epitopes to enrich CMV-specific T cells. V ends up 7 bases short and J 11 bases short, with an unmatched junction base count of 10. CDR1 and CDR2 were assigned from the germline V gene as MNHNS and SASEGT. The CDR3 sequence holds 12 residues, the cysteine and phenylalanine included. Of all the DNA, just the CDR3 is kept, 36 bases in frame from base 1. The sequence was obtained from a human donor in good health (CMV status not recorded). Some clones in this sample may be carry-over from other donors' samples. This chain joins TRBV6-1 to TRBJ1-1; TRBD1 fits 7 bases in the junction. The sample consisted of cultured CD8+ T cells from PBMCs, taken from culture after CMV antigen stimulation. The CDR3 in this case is CASTQTGREAFF. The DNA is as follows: TGTGCCAGCACCCAGACAGGGCGCGAGGCTTTCTTT.